This T cell receptor (beta chain) was identified in a study of OX40 agonist ivuxolimab in advanced cancers. TCRdb keeps only in-frame clones here, not all; method: immunoSEQ multiplex PCR. Found here are about 66,000 clones, about 81% of them singletons; the top ten hold about 5%. Germline CDR1 reads SGHTA; CDR2 reads FQGTGA. V lost 5 bases, J lost 7 bases, and 9 bases lay in between. There are 13 residues in the CDR3. This TCR came from an adult with an advanced solid tumor such as melanoma, head and neck, liver or kidney cancer. The sequencing used CD4+ or CD8+ T cells sorted from blood, collected in a trial of the OX40 agonist ivuxolimab. V usage is TRBV7-3 and J usage is TRBJ1-6, with a possible D match to TRBD1 (5 bases). The CDR3 bases are TGTGCCAGCAGCATACGACAGAATTCACCCCTCCACTTT. It encodes CASSIRQNSPLHF.